A few counts support the clone carrying this T cell receptor (beta chain). The data derive from a study of blood T cells in healthy people across ages. A second PCR of about 7 to 12 cycles used a sample-barcoded 5' primer and a J-beta primer mix. TCRdb re-analysed the 5' RACE reads in MiXCR, keeping a single row per CDR3 protein. The sample consists of fewer than 2,000,000 distinct CDR3 sequences, about 39% of them appearing once. There are 13 residues in the CDR3. In germline, CDR1 is SGHVS, CDR2 FNYEAQ. The chain uses TRBV7-6 and TRBJ2-4; D perhaps matches TRBD2 (5 bases). The DNA end is more similar to TRBJ2-7, so the J call may be wrong. The source is a human donor in good health. Material: blood. The DNA for the CDR3 is TGTGCCAGCAGCGCCACTAGAGTAGGCGAGCAGTACTTC. Its translation: CASSATRVGEQYF.